This record covers a single T cell receptor beta chain. Its antigen remains unknown. This sample was taken from a study of shared clonotypes between healthy human individuals. Whole-study findings and limits: Roughly 5.3% of naive CD4 clonotypes were common to a few donors.

The trim removed 6 bases at V and 0 bases at J, leaving 18 bases unmatched. Germline CDR1 MNHEY, CDR2 SMNVEV (reference sequence). The CDR3 consists of 20 residues. Assay runs were performed at deep level. Genomic DNA (from each subset) was split evenly across several immunoSEQ plates. Profiled with immunoSEQ multiplex PCR; TCRdb holds only in-frame clones, not every one. This table has roughly 2.2 million clones, approximately 95% appearing once. V is TRBV27 and J is TRBJ2-7; 12 bases line up with TRBD2. The sample comprised naive CD4+ T cells from PBMCs. The sample's subset: CD45RA+ positively selected. This receptor was obtained from a man aged 18 to 29 in good health. Some clones in this sample may be carry-over from other donors' samples. The CDR3, as DNA: TGTGCCAGCAGCCGAGGACTAGCGGGGTTGAACGTCCCGAGCTCCTACGAGCAGTACTTC. Its protein product is CASSRGLAGLNVPSSYEQYF.